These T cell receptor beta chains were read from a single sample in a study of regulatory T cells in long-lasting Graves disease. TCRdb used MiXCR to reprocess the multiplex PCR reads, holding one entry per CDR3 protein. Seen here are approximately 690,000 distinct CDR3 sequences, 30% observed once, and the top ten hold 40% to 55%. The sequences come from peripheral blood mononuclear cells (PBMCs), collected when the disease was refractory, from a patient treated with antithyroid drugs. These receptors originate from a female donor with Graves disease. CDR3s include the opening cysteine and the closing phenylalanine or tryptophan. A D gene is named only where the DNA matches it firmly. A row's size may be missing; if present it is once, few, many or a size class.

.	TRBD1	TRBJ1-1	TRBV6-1	TGTGCCAGCAGTGAAGTCCGGACAGGATTGGCTTTCTTT	CASSEVRTGLAFF
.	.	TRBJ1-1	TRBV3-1	TGTGCCTGCAGCTCTACTGTTGAAGCTTTCTTT	CACSSTVEAFF
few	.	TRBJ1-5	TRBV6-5	TGTGCCAGCAGTTACGGATCGGGGACTAGCAATCAGCCCCAGCATTTT	CASSYGSGTSNQPQHF
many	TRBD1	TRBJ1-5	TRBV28	TGTGCCAGCAGTTTAGCACAGGGGTTTTATCAGCCCCAGCATTTT	CASSLAQGFYQPQHF
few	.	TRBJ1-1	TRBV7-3	TGTGCCAGCAGGGTGAGCTCGGCCAACACTGAAGCTTTCTTT	CASRVSSANTEAFF
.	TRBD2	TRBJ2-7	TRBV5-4	TGTGCCGGCAGCTTGCGGGGGTCGAAGGAGCAGTACTTC	CAGSLRGSKEQYF
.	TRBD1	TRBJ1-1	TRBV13	TGTGCCAGCAGCCTACTGACAGGGGTTACTGAAGCTTTCTTT	CASSLLTGVTEAFF
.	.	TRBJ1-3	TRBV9	TGTGCCAGCAGCGTAGTCAGCGGACGCAGTTCTGGGAACACCATATATTTT	CASSVVSGRSSGNTIYF
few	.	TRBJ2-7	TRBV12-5	TGTGCTAGTGGACCAGGACTGGGCCCCTACGAGCAGTACTTC	CASGPGLGPYEQYF
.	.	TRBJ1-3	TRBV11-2	TGTGCCAGCAGCACACCTACTGGAAACACCATATATTTT	CASSTPTGNTIYF
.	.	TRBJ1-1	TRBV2	TGTGCCAGAAACACAGAAATGAACACTGAAGCTTTCTTT	CARNTEMNTEAFF
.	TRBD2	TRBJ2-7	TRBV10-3	TGTGCCAGCACCCCAGCGGGGGAAGCCTACGAGCAGTACTTC	CASTPAGEAYEQYF